The 13 T cell receptor beta chains listed next were all sequenced from one sample in a study of T cell responses to AZD1222 COVID-19 vaccine. Some clones are missing from TCRdb's copy, which holds only in-frame ones; the method was immunoSEQ multiplex PCR. The sample shows roughly 140,000 clones, 90% of them seen only once. The material sequenced was peripheral blood, taken on day 0 of AZD1222 vaccination. The receptors derive from an adult in good health.

The rearrangement links TRBV5-6 to TRBJ2-5; D call uncertain. The length of the CDR3 is 12 residues. V was trimmed by 1 base and J by 1 base, leaving 2 bases between them. Germline lookup yields CDR1 SGHDT and CDR2 YYEEEE. The CDR3 here is CASSLSQETQYF. CDR3 sequence (DNA): TGTGCCAGCAGCTTGAGCCAAGAGACCCAGTACTTC.

V is TRBV2 and J is TRBJ2-1; 9 nucleotides agree with TRBD2. This CDR3 has 15 amino acids. Per germline, CDR1 SNHLY and CDR2 FYNNEI. The V and J ends lost 3 bases and 3 bases, in that order; junction bases with no gene match: 3. For the CDR3, the DNA is TGTGCCAGCAGTGACCCGACTAGCGGCTACAATGAGCAGTTCTTC. Translation gives CASSDPTSGYNEQFF.

The chain carries TRBV4-3 and TRBJ2-1, with 7 bases matching TRBD1. Germline V CDR1 and CDR2: LGHNA, YSLEER. The CDR3 spans 15 residues. The J segment lost 5 bases and the V segment lost 4 bases, leaving 8 bases of the junction unmatched. The CDR3 nucleotides are TGCGCCAGCAGCCCAGGACAGGCGCTCCACAATGAGCAGTTCTTC. Protein: CASSPGQALHNEQFF.

The chain carries TRBV5-1 and TRBJ1-2; D possibly corresponds to TRBD1 (5 bases). Germline V gene lookup returns CDR1 SGHRS and CDR2 YFSETQ. The germline V and J ends were trimmed by 2 bases and 2 bases, with 13 bases remaining between them. The CDR3 spans 15 residues. The CDR3 loop is CASSLGTGGNYGYTF. CDR3 DNA: TGCGCCAGCAGCTTAGGTACAGGAGGAAACTATGGCTACACCTTC. Full variable domain (rest looked up from reference TRBV5-1 and TRBJ1-2): KAGVTQTPRYLIKTRGQQVTLSCSPISGHRSVSWYQQTPGQGLQFLFEYFSETQRNKGNFPGRFSGRQFSNSRSEMNVSTLELGDSALYLCASSLGTGGNYGYTFGSGTRLTVV.

This chain links TRBV10-3 with TRBJ1-1, with D possibly matching TRBD1 (6 bases). This CDR3 region has 15 residues. With 6 bases removed from V and 6 bases from J, the gap between germline ends came to 20 bases. CDR1 ENHRY and CDR2 SYGVKD come from the germline V gene. CDR3 in DNA: TGTGCCATCAGACAGGGTTCCGGGATGAGGGCTGAAGCTTTCTTT. It codes for CAIRQGSGMRAEAFF.

The chain joins TRBV3-1 (or the pseudogene TRBV3-2) to TRBJ1-1; TRBD1 aligns across 12 bases. The V gene's germline CDR1 is LGHDT and CDR2 YNNKEL (reference sequence). This CDR3 has 15 residues. Trimming at V came to 2 bases and at J to 13 bases, leaving 11 bases not matched to a gene. CDR3 sequence reads: CASSQTGTGGRGVFF. The CDR3 DNA sequence: TGTGCCAGCAGCCAAACCGGGACAGGGGGCCGGGGAGTTTTCTTT.

The rearrangement joins TRBV5-4 to TRBJ2-7; perhaps TRBD2 as D (6 bases). V lost 3 bases to trimming and J lost 2 bases, with 9 bases between them. The CDR3 is 13 residues long. Germline assignment: CDR1 SGHNT and CDR2 YYREEE (reference sequence). This chain's CDR3 is CASSSREAYEQYF. In DNA form, the CDR3 reads TGTGCCAGCAGCTCCAGGGAGGCCTACGAGCAGTACTTC.

The V call is TRBV7-6, the J call TRBJ2-5; weak D call: TRBD2 (7 bases). Germline V lookup: CDR1 SGHVS, CDR2 FNYEAQ. The germline V and J ends were trimmed by 4 bases and 0 bases, with 15 bases remaining between them. The CDR3 is 16 amino acids. Written as DNA, the CDR3 is TGTGCCAGCAGCTCTGGGGGGGCCCTGTACCAAGAGACCCAGTACTTC. As protein: CASSSGGALYQETQYF.

The chain is built from TRBV2 and TRBJ2-1, with 12 positions matching TRBD2. Germline trimming cut 6 bases from V and 2 bases from J; bases unmatched to any gene: 5. Germline-derived CDR1 and CDR2 are SNHLY and FYNNEI. The CDR3 totals 16 residues. The CDR3 sequence is CASRQTSGRTYNEQFF. CDR3 coding DNA: TGTGCCAGCAGGCAAACTAGCGGGAGGACCTACAATGAGCAGTTCTTC.

The V gene is TRBV2, the J gene TRBJ1-1, with a possible D match to TRBD1 (5 bases). Trimming took off 4 bases at V and 1 base at J, with 13 bases between the two ends. Germline CDR1 reads SNHLY; CDR2 reads FYNNEI. The CDR3 extends over 15 amino acids. CDR3 amino acids: CASSVGHIANTEAFF. The CDR3, as DNA: TGTGCCAGCAGTGTGGGGCACATAGCGAACACTGAAGCTTTCTTT.

The chain joins TRBV7-3 to TRBJ2-2, with TRBD1 matching 11 bases. The trim removed 5 bases at V and 4 bases at J, leaving 9 bases unmatched. The CDR3 sequence is 17 residues long. Germline-derived CDR1 and CDR2 are SGHTA and FQGTGA. Here the CDR3 reads CASSIKSGTGGTGELFF. Here the CDR3 DNA reads TGTGCCAGCAGCATAAAATCCGGGACAGGGGGCACCGGGGAGCTGTTTTTT.

The V and J genes are TRBV6-2 or TRBV6-3 and TRBJ1-5; no firm D call. This CDR3 is built from 14 residues. The germline gives CDR1 MNHEY, CDR2 SVGEGT. The V end lost 5 bases, the J end lost 0 bases, and 8 bases lay between the germline ends. CDR3 amino acids: CASSAANSNQPQHF. The CDR3 region has the DNA TGTGCCAGCAGTGCCGCAAATAGCAATCAGCCCCAGCATTTT.

The chain combines TRBV24-1 with TRBJ1-4; D unresolved. This CDR3 has 12 residues. V was cut by 9 bases and J by 4 bases, with 8 bases left in between. Germline CDR1 KGHDR, CDR2 SFDVKD. In nucleotides, the CDR3 is TGTGCCACCGCGGACGGTAATGAAAAACTGTTTTTT. This gives the protein CATADGNEKLFF.